The subject of this entry is one T cell receptor beta chain. This sample was taken from a study of blood T cells in healthy people across ages. Germline CDR1 LGHDT, CDR2 YNNKEL (reference sequence). V shed 0 bases and J 7 bases; nucleotides not matched to a gene: 14. This CDR3 region has 18 residues. Then a second PCR, running roughly 7 to 12 cycles, was carried out with a sample-barcoded 5' primer and a J-beta primer mix. Every cDNA molecule carried a tag from a template-switch adaptor bearing 12 random nucleotides. A single record per CDR3 protein comes from TCRdb applying MiXCR to the 5' RACE reads. The repertoire holds some 860,000 distinct CDR3 sequences, with just over 55% as singletons.

The rearrangement uses TRBV3-1 and TRBJ2-7; 11 bases are shared with TRBD2. This clonotype was sampled from a man aged 35 to 55 in good health. The specimen was blood. Here the CDR3 reads CASSQERPLAGGLNEQYF. The CDR3 DNA follows: TGTGCCAGCAGCCAAGAAAGACCCCTAGCGGGAGGACTTAATGAGCAGTACTTC.